The T cell receptor beta chain described here comes from a study of T cells in localized non-small cell lung cancer. The method was immunoSEQ multiplex PCR; TCRdb's version includes in-frame clones alone and lacks a portion of them. The sample has 8,500 to 13,000 clones, 48% seen once; the top ten hold 4.2%. V was trimmed by 4 bases and J by 10 bases, leaving 12 bases between them. Per germline, CDR1 SGDLS and CDR2 YYNGEE. The CDR3 contains 12 residues. The clonotype comes from a woman aged 35-75 years with stage II squamous cell lung carcinoma. Sequences were derived from lymph node tissue, sampled before any cancer treatment. The chain carries TRBV9 and TRBJ2-1; D ambiguous. CDR3 nucleotide sequence: TGTGCCAGCAGCTCCCCCGGCCTCGAGCAGTTCTTC. Its protein product is CASSSPGLEQFF.